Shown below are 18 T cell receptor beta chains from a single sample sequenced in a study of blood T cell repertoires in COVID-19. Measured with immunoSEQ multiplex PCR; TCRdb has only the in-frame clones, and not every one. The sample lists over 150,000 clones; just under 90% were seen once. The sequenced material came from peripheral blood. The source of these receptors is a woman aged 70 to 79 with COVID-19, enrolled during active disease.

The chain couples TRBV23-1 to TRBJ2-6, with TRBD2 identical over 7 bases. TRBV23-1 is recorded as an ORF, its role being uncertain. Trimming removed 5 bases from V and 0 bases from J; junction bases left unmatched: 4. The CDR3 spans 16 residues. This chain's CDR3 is CASSTGGDSGANVLTF. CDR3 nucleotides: TGCGCCAGCAGTACGGGGGGTGACTCTGGGGCCAACGTCCTGACTTTC.

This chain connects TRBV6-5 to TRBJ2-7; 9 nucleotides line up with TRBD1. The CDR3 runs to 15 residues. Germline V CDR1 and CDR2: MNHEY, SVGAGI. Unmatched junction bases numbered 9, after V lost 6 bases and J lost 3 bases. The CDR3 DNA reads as TGTGCCAGCAGATCGACACAGGGGGCGTTCTACGAGCAGTACTTC. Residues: CASRSTQGAFYEQYF.

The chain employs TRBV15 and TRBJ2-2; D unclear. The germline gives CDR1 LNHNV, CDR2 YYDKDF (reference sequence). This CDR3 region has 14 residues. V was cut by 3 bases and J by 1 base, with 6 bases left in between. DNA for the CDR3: TGTGCCACCAGCAGCCGCAGGAACACCGGGGAGCTGTTTTTT. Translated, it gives CATSSRRNTGELFF.

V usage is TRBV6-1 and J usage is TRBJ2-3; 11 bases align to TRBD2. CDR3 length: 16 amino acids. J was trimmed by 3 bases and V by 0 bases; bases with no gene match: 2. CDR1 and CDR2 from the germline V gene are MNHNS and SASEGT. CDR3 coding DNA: TGTGCCAGCAGTGAAGCCCTAGCGGGGGGTACAGATACGCAGTATTTT. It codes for CASSEALAGGTDTQYF.

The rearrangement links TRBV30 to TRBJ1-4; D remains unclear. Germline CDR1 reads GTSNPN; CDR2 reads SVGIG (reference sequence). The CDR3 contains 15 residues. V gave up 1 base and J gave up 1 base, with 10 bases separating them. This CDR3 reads CAWSARFGTNEKLFF. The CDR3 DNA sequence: TGTGCCTGGAGTGCGAGGTTTGGAACTAATGAAAAACTGTTTTTT.

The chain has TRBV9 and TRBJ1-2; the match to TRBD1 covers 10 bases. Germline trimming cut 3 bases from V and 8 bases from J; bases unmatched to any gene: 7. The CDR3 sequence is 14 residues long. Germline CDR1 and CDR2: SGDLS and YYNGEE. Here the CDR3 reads CASSDGTGVNGYTF. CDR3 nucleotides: TGTGCCAGCAGCGACGGGACAGGGGTAAACGGCTACACCTTC. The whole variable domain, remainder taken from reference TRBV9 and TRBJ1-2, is DSGVTQTPKHLITATGQRVTLRCSPRSGDLSVYWYQQSLDQGLQFLIQYYNGEERAKGNILERFSAQQFPDLHSELNLSSLELGDSALYFCASSDGTGVNGYTFGSGTRLTVV.

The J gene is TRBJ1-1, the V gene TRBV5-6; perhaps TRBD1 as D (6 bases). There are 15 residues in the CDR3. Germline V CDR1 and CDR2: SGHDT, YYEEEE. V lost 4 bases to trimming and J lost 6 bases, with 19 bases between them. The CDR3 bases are TGTGCCAGCAGCCCCCCTCGCCAGGGGAGAGCTGAAGCTTTCTTT. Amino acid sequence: CASSPPRQGRAEAFF.

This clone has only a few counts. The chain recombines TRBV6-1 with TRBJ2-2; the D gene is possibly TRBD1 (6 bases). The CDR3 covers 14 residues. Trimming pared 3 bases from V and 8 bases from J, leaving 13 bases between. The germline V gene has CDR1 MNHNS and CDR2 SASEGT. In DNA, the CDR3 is TGTGCCAGCAGTGAGACCCCAGGGGAAGGGGAGCTGTTTTTT. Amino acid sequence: CASSETPGEGELFF.

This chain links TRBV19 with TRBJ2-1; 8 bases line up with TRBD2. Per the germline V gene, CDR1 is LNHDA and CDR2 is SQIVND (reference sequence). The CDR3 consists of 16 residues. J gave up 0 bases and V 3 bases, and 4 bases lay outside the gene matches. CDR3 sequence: CASSIRRGDSYNEQFF. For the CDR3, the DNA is TGTGCCAGTAGTATTAGGCGGGGGGACTCCTACAATGAGCAGTTCTTC. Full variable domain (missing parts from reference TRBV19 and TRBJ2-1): DGGITQSPKYLFRKEGQNVTLSCEQNLNHDAMYWYRQDPGQGLRLIYYSQIVNDFQKGDIAEGYSVSREKKESFPLTVTSAQKNPTAFYLCASSIRRGDSYNEQFFGPGTRLTVL.

In DNA form, the CDR3 reads TGTGCCAGCAGCTTACCCCGTTCTTCGGGAGGTTCTAACAATGAGCAGTTCTTC. It encodes CASSLPRSSGGSNNEQFF. This sequence joins TRBV7-2 and TRBJ2-1; 7 bases are shared with TRBD2. The germline gives CDR1 SGHTA, CDR2 FQGNSA. This CDR3 comprises 18 residues. With V trimmed by 2 bases and J by 5 bases, 15 bases remained unmatched.

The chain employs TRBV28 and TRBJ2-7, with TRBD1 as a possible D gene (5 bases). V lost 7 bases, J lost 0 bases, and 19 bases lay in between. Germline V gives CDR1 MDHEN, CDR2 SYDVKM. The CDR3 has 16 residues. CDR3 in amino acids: CASNTLHRQNSYEQYF. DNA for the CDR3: TGTGCCAGCAACACCCTCCACAGACAGAACTCCTACGAGCAGTACTTC.

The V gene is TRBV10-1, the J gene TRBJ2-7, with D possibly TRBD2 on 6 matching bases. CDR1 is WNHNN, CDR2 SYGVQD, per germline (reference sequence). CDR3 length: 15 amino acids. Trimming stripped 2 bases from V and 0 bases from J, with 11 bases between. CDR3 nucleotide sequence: TGCGCCAGCAGTGAGGGGGGGACGGGCTCCTACGAGCAGTACTTC. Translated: CASSEGGTGSYEQYF.

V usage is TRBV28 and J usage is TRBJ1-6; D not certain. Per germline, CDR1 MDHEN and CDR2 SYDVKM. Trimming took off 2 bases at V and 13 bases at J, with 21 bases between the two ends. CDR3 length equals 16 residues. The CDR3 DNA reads TGTGCCAGCAGTTTAACGCGGCGACCGACTACGGGGCCCCTCCACTTT. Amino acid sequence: CASSLTRRPTTGPLHF.

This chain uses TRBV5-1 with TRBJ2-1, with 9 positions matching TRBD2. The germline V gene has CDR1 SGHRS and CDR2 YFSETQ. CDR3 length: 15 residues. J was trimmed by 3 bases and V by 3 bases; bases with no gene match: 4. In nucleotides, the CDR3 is TGCGCCAGCAGCTACCTAGCGGGGAACTACAATGAGCAGTTCTTC. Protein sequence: CASSYLAGNYNEQFF. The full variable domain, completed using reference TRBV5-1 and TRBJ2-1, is KAGVTQTPRYLIKTRGQQVTLSCSPISGHRSVSWYQQTPGQGLQFLFEYFSETQRNKGNFPGRFSGRQFSNSRSEMNVSTLELGDSALYLCASSYLAGNYNEQFFGPGTRLTVL.

CDR3 amino acids: CASKRTRRVQETQYF. DNA for the CDR3: TGTGCCAGCAAGCGGACTAGGAGGGTCCAAGAGACCCAGTACTTC. The rearrangement links TRBV6-5 to TRBJ2-5; 7 bases align to TRBD2. Unmatched junction bases numbered 9, after V lost 7 bases and J lost 1 base. The CDR3 covers 15 residues. CDR1 and CDR2 (germline): MNHEY, SVGAGI.

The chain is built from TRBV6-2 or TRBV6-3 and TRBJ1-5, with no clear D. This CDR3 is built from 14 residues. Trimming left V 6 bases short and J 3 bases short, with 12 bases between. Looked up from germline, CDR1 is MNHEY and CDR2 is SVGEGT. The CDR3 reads CASSSSVANQPQHF. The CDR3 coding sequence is TGTGCCAGCAGCTCTAGTGTGGCCAATCAGCCCCAGCATTTT.

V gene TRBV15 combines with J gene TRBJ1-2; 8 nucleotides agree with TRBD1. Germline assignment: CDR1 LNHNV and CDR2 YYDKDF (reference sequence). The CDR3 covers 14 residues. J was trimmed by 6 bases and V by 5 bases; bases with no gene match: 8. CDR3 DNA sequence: TGTGCCACCAGCCCTCCTCAGGGGGCGCATGGCTACACCTTC. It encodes CATSPPQGAHGYTF.

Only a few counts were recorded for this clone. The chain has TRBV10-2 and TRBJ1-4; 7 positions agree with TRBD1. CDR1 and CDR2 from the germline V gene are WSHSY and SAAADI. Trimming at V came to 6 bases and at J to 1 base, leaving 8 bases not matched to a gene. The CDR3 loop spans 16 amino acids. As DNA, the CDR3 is TGCGCCAGCAGGGTGACCGGGACAGAAACTAATGAAAAACTGTTTTTT. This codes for CASRVTGTETNEKLFF.